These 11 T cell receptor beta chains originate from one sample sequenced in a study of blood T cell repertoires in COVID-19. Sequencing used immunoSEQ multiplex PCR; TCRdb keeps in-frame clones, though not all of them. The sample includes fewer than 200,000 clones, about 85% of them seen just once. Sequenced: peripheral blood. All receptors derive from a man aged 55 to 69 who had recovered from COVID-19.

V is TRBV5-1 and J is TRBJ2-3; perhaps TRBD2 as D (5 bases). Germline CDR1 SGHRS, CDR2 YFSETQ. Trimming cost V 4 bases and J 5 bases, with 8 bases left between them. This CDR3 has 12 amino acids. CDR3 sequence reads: CASSLEGDTQYF. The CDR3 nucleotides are TGCGCCAGCAGCCTCGAGGGAGATACGCAGTATTTT.

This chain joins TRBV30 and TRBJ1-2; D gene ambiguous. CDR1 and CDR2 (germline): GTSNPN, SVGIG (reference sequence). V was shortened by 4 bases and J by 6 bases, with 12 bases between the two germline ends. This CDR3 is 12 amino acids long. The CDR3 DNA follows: TGTGCCTGGAAGGGCAGCGGCCATGGCTACACCTTC. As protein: CAWKGSGHGYTF.

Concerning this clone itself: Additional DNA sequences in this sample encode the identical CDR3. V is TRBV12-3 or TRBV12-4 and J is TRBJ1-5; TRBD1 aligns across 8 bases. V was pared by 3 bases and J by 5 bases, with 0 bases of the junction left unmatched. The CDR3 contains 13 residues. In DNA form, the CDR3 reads TGTGCCAGCAGTTTGACAGGGGATCAGCCCCAGCATTTT. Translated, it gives CASSLTGDQPQHF.

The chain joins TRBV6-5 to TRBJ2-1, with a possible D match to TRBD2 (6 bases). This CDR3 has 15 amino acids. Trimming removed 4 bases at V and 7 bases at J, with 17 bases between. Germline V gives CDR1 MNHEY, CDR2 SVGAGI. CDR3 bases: TGTGCCAGCAGTTCCTGGGGGGATACGAGGAATGAGCAGTTCTTC. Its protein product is CASSSWGDTRNEQFF.

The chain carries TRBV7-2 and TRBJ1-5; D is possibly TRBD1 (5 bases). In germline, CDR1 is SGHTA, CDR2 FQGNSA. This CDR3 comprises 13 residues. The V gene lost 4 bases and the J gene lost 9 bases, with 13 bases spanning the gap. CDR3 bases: TGTGCCAGCAGCTCGGGCCTAAGGGGGCCCCAGCATTTT. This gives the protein CASSSGLRGPQHF.

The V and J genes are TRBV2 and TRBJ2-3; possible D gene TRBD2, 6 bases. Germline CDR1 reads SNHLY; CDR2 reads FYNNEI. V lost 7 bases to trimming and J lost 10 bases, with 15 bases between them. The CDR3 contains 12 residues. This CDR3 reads CASTPTRRAQYF. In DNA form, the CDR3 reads TGTGCCAGCACCCCCACCCGGAGGGCGCAGTATTTT.

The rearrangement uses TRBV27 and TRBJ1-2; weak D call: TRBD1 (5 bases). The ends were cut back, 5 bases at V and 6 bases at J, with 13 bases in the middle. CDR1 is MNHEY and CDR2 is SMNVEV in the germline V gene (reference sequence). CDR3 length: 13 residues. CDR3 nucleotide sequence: TGTGCCAGCAGTGACAGTGGCGGGGATGGCTACACCTTC. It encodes CASSDSGGDGYTF.

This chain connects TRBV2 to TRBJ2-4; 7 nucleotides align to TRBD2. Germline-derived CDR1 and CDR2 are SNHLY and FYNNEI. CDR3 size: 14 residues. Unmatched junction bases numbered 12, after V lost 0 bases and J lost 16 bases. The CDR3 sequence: CASSEAGTRGVRYF. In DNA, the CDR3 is TGTGCCAGCAGTGAAGCTGGGACTCGGGGGGTTCGCTACTTC.

The CDR3 reads CASSASRGGNTEAFF. The CDR3 DNA reads as TGTGCCAGCTCGGCTTCACGGGGTGGGAACACTGAAGCTTTCTTT. The chain combines TRBV18 with TRBJ1-1; D is ambiguous. The CDR3 is 15 residues long. V was shortened by 6 bases and J by 1 base, with 15 bases between the two germline ends. Germline V gives CDR1 KGHSH, CDR2 LQKENI.

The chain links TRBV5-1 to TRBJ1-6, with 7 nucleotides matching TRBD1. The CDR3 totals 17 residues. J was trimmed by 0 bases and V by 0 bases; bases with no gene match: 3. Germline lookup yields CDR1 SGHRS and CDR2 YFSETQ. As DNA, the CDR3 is TGCGCCAGCAGCTTGGGTCAGGGGGGCTCCTATAATTCACCCCTCCACTTT. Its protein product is CASSLGQGGSYNSPLHF.

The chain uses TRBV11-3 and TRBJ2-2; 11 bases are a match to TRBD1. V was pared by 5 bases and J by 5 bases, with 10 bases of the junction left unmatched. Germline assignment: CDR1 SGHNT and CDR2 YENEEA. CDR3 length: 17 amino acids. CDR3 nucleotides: TGTGCCAGCAGCCCGCGAGGGACAGGGGGTGAAACCGGGGAGCTGTTTTTT. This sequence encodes CASSPRGTGGETGELFF.